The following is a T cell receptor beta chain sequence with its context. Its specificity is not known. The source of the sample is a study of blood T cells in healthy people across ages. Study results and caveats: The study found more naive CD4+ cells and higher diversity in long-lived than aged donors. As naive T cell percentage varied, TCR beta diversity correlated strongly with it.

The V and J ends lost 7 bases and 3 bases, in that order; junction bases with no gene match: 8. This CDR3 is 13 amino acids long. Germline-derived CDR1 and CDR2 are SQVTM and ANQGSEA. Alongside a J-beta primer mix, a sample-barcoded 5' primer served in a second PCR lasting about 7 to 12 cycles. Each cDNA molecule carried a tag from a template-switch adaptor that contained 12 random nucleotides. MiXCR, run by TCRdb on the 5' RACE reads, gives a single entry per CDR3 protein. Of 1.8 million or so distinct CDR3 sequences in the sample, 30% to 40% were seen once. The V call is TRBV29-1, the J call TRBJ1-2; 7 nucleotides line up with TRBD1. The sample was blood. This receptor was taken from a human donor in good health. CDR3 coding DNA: TGCAGCGCGTCCGGAGACAGGGACTATGGCTACACCTTC. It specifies CSASGDRDYGYTF. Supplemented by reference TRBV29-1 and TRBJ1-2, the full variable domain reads SAVISQKPSRDICQRGTSLTIQCQVDSQVTMMFWYRQQPGQSLTLIATANQGSEATYESGFVIDKFPISRPNLTFSTLTVSNMSPEDSSIYLCSASGDRDYGYTFGSGTRLTVV.